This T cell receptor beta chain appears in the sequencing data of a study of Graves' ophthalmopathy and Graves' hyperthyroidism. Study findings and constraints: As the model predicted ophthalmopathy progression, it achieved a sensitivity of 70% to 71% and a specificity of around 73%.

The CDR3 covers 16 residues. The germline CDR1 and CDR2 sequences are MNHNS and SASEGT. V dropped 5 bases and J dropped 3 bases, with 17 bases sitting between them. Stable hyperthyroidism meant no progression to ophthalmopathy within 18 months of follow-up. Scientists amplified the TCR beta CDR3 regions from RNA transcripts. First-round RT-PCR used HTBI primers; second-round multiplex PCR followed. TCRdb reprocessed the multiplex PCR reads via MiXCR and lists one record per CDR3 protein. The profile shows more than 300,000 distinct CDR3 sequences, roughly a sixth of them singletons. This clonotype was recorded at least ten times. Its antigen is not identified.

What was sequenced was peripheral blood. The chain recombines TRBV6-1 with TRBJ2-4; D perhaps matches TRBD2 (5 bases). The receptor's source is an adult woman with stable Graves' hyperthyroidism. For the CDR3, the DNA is TGTGCCAGCAGTCCCCCGGAAAGACTAAGCAAAAACATTCAGTACTTC. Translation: CASSPPERLSKNIQYF.